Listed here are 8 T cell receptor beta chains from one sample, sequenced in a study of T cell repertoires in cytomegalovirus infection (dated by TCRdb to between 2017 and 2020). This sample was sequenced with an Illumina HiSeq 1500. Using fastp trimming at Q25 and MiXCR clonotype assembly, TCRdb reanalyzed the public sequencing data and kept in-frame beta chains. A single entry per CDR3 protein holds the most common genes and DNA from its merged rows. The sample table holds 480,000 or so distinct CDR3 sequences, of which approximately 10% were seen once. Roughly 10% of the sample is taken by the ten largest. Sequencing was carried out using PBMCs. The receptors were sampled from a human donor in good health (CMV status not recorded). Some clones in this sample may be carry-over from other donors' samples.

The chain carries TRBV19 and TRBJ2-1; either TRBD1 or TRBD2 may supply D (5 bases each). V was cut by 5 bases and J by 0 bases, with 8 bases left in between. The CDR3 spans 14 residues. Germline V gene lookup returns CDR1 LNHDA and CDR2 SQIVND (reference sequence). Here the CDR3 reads CASSPGRSYNEQFF. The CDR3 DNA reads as TGTGCCAGTAGTCCGGGGCGCTCCTACAATGAGCAGTTCTTC.

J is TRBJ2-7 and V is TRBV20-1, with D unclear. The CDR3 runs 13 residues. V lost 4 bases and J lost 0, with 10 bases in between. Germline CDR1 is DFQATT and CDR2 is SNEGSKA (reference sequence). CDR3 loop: CSAMASYSYEQYF. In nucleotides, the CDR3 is TGCAGTGCTATGGCCAGCTACTCCTACGAGCAGTACTTC.

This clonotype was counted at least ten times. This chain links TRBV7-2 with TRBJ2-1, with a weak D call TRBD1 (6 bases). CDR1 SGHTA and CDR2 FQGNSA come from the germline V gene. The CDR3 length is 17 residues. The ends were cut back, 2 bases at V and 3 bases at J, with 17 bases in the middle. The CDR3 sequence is CASSLRGMGSNYNEQFF. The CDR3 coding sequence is TGTGCCAGCAGCTTAAGGGGGATGGGCTCGAACTACAATGAGCAGTTCTTC.

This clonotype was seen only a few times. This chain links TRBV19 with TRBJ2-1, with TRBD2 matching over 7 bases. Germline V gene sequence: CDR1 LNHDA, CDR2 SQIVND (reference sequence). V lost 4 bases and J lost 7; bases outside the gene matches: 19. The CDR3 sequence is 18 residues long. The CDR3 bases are TGTGCCAGTAGTAGTTCCGGAATTGGGGGGGGGATAGGTAATGAGCAGTTCTTC. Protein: CASSSSGIGGGIGNEQFF.

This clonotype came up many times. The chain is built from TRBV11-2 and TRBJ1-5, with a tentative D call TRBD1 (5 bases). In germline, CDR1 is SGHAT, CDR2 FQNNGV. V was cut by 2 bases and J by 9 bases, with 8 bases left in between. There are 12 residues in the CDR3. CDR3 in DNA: TGTGCCAGCAGCTTAATGGGGGGGCCCCAGCATTTT. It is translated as CASSLMGGPQHF.

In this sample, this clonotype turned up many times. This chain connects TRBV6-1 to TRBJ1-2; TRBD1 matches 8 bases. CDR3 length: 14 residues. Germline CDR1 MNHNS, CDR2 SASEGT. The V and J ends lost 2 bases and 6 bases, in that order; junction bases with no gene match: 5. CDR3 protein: CASSESQGADGYTF. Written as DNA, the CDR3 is TGTGCCAGCAGTGAATCCCAGGGGGCCGATGGCTACACCTTC.

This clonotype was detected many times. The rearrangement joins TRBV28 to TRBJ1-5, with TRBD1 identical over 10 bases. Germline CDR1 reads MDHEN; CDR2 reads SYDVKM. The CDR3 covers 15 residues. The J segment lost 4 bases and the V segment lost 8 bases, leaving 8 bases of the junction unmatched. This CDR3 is CASERQGAGNQPQHF. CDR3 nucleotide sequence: TGTGCCAGCGAAAGACAGGGGGCTGGTAATCAGCCCCAGCATTTT.

The CDR3 DNA sequence: TGTGCCAGCAGCCAAACTGGGAAAGGTGGCTACACCTTC. The encoded protein is CASSQTGKGGYTF. The V gene is TRBV3-1, the J gene TRBJ1-2; D not resolved. CDR1 and CDR2 from the germline V gene are LGHDT and YNNKEL (reference sequence). The CDR3 contains 13 residues. The V gene lost 2 bases and the J gene lost 7 bases, with 11 bases spanning the gap.